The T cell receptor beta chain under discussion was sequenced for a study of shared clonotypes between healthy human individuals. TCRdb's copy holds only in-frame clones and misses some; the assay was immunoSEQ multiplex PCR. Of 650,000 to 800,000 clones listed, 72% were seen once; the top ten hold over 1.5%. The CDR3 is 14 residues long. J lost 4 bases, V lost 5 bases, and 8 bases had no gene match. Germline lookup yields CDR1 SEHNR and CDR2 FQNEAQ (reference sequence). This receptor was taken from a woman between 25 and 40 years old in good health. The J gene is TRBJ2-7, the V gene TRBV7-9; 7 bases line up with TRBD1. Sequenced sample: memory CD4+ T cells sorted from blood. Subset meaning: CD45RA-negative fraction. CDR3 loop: CASSHRDRRYEQYF. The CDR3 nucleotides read TGTGCCAGCAGCCACCGGGACAGAAGATACGAGCAGTACTTC.